This TCR beta chain emerged from a study of a mutant IDH1 vaccine in newly diagnosed glioma. Study-level background: Commencement of vaccination occurred 4-6 weeks following radiotherapy alone, or concurrently with temozolomide cycles. There were approximately 60% males and around 40% females among treated patients, whose mean age was approximately 41 years. Beforehand, treatment had been radiotherapy, temozolomide, or both; the majority received both.

Study findings and constraints: Vaccine-induced immune responses occurred in 93.3% of patients.

A remark on this clone: What it binds is not known.

The time point here: week 35, safety follow-up. The investigators gave 300 ug of mutant IDH1 20-mer peptide in each vaccine dose, together with topical imiquimod. CDR3 length: 14 residues. The germline gives CDR1 MNHNY, CDR2 SVGAGI (reference sequence). Trimming removed 7 bases from V and 5 bases from J; junction bases left unmatched: 9. Some clones are missing from TCRdb's copy, which holds only in-frame ones; the method was immunoSEQ multiplex PCR. The sample lists 40,000 to 45,000 clones; 65% to 90% were seen once. V usage is TRBV6-6 and J usage is TRBJ1-1; 8 bases line up with TRBD1. Sequences were derived from PBMCs, sampled from a glioma patient whose treatment included an IDH1 peptide vaccine. The TCR sequence derives from a woman aged 50 to 60 with glioma. Written as DNA, the CDR3 is TGTGCCAGCACCGCGACAGGGGCGGTTACTGAAGCTTTCTTT. It encodes CASTATGAVTEAFF.